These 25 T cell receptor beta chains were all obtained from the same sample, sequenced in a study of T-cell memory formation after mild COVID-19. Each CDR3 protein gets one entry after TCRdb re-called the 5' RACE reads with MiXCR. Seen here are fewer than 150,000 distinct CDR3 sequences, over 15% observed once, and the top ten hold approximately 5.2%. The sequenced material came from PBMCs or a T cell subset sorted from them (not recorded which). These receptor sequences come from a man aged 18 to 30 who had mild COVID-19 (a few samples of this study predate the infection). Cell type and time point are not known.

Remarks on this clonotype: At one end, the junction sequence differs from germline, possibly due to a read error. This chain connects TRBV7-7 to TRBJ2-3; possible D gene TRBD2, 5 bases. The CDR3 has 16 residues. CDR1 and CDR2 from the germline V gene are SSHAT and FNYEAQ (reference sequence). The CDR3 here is CASSLAPSRSTDTQYF. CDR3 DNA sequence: TGTGCTAGCAGCTTAGCCCCTAGCCGGAGCACAGATACGCAGTATTTT.

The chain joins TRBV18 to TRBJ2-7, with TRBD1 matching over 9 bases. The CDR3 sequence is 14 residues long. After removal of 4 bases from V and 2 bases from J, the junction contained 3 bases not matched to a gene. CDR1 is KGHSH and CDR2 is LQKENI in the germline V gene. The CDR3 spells CASSLGQGPYEQYF. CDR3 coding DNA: TGTGCCAGCTCACTTGGACAGGGGCCCTACGAGCAGTACTTC.

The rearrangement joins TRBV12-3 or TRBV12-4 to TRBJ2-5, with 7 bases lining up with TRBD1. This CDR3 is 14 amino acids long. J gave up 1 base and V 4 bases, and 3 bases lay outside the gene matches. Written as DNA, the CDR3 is TGTGCCAGCAGTTGGGGACAGACCCAAGAGACCCAGTACTTC. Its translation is CASSWGQTQETQYF.

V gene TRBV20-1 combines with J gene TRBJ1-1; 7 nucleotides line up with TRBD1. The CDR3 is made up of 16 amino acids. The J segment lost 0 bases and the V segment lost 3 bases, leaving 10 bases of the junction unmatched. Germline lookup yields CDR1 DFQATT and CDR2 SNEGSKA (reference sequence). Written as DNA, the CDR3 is TGCAGTGCTAGGGGCACCAGCAGGGGGGTGAACACTGAAGCTTTCTTT. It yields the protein CSARGTSRGVNTEAFF.

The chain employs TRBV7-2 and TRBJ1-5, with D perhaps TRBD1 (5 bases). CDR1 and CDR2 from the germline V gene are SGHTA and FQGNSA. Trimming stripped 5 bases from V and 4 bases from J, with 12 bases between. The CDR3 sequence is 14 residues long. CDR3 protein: CASSHRDVNQPQHF. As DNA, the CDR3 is TGTGCCAGCAGCCACCGGGACGTTAATCAGCCCCAGCATTTT.

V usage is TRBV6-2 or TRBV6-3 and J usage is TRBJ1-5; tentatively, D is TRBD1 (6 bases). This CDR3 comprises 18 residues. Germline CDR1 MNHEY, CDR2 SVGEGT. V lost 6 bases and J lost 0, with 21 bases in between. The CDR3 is CASSPRNDRHYSNQPQHF. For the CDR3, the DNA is TGTGCCAGCAGCCCCCGGAATGACAGGCACTATAGCAATCAGCCCCAGCATTTT.

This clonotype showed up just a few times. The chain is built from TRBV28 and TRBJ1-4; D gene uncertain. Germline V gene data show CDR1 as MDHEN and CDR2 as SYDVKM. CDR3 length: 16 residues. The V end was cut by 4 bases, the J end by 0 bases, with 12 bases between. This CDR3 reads CASSSPGAATNEKLFF. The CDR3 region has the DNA TGTGCCAGCAGTTCCCCCGGAGCAGCAACTAATGAAAAACTGTTTTTT. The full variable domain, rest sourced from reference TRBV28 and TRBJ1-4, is DVKVTQSSRYLVKRTGEKVFLECVQDMDHENMFWYRQDPGLGLRLIYFSYDVKMKEKGDIPEGYSVSREKKERFSLILESASTNQTSMYLCASSSPGAATNEKLFFGSGTQLSVL.

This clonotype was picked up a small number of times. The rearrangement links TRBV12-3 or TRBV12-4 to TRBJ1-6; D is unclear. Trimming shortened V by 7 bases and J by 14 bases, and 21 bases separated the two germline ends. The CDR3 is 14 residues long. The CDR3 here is CASIKTPSGAALHF. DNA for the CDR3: TGTGCCAGCATCAAGACCCCCTCGGGCGCTGCCCTCCACTTT.

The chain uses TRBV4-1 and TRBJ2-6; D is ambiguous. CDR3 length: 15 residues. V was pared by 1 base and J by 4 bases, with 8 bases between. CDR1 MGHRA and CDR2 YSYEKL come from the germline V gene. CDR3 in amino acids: CASSQAGPGANVLTF. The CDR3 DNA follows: TGCGCCAGCAGCCAAGCAGGCCCCGGGGCCAACGTCCTGACTTTC.

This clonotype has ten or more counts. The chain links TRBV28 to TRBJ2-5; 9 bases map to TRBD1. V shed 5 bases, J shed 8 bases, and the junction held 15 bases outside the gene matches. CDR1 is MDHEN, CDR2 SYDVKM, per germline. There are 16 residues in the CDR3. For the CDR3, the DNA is TGTGCCAGCAGTCCTGGGACAGGGAGGTACGGGGCCACCCAGTACTTC. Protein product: CASSPGTGRYGATQYF.

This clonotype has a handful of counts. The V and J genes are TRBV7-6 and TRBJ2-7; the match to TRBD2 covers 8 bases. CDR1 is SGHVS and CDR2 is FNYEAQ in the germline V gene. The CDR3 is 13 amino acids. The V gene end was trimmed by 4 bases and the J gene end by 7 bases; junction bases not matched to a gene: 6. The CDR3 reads CASSSGGPKEQYF. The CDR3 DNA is TGTGCCAGCAGCTCGGGGGGGCCCAAAGAGCAGTACTTC.

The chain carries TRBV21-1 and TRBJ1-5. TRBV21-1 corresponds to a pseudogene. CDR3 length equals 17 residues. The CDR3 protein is CASSKGPGRFGNQPQHF. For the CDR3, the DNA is TGTGCCAGCAGCAAAGGGCCAGGTAGGTTTGGCAATCAGCCCCAGCATTTT.

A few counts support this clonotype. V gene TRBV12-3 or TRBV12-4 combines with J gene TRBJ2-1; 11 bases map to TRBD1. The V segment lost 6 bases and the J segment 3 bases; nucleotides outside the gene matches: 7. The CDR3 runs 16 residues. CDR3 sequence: CASSPRDRGVYNEQFF. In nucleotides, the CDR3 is TGTGCCAGCAGCCCAAGGGACAGGGGGGTCTACAATGAGCAGTTCTTC.

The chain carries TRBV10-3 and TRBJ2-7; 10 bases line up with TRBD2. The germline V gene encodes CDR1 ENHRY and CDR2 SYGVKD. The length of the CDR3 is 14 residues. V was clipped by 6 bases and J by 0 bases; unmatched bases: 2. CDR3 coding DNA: TGTGCCATCAGACCTAGCGGGAGCTCCTACGAGCAGTACGTC. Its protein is CAIRPSGSSYEQYV.

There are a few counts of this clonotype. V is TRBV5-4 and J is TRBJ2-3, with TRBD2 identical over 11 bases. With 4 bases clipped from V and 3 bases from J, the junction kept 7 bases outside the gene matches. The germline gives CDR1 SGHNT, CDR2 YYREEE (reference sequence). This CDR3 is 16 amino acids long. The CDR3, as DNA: TGTGCCAGCAGCCCGCCCCTAGCGGGGGGAACAGATACGCAGTATTTT. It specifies CASSPPLAGGTDTQYF.

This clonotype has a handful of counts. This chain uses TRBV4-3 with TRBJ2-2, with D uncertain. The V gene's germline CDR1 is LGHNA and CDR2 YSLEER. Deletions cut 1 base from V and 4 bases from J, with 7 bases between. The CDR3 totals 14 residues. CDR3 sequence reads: CASSQGIPTGELFF. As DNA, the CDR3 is TGCGCCAGCAGCCAAGGAATACCCACCGGGGAGCTGTTTTTT.

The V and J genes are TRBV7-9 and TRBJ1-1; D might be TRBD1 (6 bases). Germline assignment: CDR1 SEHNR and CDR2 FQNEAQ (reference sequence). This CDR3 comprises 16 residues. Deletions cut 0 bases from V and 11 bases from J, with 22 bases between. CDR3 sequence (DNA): TGTGCCAGCAGCTTAGCGCTGGTGGGGGCAGGGACTAAGGCTTTCTTT. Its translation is CASSLALVGAGTKAFF.

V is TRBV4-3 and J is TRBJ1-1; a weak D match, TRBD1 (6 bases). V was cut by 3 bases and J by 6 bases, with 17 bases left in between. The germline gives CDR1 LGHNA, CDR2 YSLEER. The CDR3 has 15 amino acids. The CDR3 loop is CASSHLNGGQSEAFF. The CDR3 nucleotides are TGCGCCAGCAGCCATCTGAATGGGGGGCAGTCTGAAGCTTTCTTT.

The CDR3 reads CASSFAGRFTEAFF. The CDR3 nucleotides are TGTGCCAGCAGTTTCGCCGGACGGTTCACTGAAGCTTTCTTT. The chain links TRBV6-5 to TRBJ1-1; D is ambiguous. The CDR3 runs 14 residues. Germline lookup yields CDR1 MNHEY and CDR2 SVGAGI. V was trimmed by 4 bases and J by 4 bases, leaving 13 bases between them.

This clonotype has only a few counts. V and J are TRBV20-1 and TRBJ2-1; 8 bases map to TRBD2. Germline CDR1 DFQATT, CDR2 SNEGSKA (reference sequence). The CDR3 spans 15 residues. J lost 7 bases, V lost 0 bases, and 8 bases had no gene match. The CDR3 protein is CSARDRRGAGNEQFF. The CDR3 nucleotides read TGCAGTGCTAGAGATAGGCGGGGGGCCGGGAATGAGCAGTTCTTC.

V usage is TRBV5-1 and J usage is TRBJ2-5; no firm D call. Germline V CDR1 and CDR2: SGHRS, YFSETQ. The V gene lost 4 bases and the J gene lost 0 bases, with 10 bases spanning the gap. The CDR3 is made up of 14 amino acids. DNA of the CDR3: TGCGCCAGCAGCCCCACATCGTACCAAGAGACCCAGTACTTC. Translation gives CASSPTSYQETQYF.

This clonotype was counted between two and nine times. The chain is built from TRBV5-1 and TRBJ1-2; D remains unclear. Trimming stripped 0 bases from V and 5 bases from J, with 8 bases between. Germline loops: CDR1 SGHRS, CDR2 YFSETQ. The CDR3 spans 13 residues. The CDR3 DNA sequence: TGCGCCAGCAGCTTGGACGTAGAATATGGCTACACCTTC. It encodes CASSLDVEYGYTF.

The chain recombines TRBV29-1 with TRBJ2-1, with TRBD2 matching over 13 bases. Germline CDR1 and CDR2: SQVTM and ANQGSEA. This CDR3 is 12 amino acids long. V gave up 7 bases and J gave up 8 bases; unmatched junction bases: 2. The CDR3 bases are TGCAGCGCGGGACTAGCGGGGTATGAGCAGTTCTTC. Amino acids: CSAGLAGYEQFF.

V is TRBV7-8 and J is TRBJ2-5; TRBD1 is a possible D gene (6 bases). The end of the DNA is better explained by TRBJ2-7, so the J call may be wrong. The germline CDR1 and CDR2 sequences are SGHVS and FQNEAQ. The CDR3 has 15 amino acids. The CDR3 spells CASSLEDSYSYEQYF. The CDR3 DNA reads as TGTGCCAGCAGCTTAGAGGACAGCTACTCCTACGAGCAGTACTTC.

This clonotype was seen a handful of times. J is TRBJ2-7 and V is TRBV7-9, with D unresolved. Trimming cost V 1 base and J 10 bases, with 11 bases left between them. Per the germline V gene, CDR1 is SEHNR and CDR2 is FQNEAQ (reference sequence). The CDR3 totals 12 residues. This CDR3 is CASSLDVNPQYF. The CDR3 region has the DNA TGTGCCAGCAGCTTAGATGTGAACCCCCAGTACTTC.